This TCR beta chain was retrieved from a study of blood T cell repertoires in COVID-19. As for the study in general: The United States, Italy and Spain provided the acute and convalescent COVID-19 samples. T cells, B-cell-depleted T cells, or PBMCs supplied cDNA or gDNA.

The germline gives CDR1 MRHNA, CDR2 SNTAGT. The CDR3 sequence is 14 residues long. Germline trimming cut 0 bases from V and 8 bases from J; bases unmatched to any gene: 2. Authors' data handling: Reference gene primer amplification gave estimated nucleated cell counts. Produced via immunoSEQ multiplex PCR; TCRdb's table is partial and in-frame only. The D gene and trimming were derived from the DNA, and the V and J assignments and clone size from that table. Of under 300,000 clones in the sample, under 90% were seen once. V is TRBV6-4 and J is TRBJ2-1; 9 nucleotides match TRBD1. The source of this sequence is a woman in her fifties or sixties with active or convalescent COVID-19. The sample was peripheral blood. The chain's CDR3 is CASSDSRQGDEQFF. The CDR3 nucleotides read TGTGCCAGCAGTGACTCCCGACAGGGGGATGAGCAGTTCTTC.